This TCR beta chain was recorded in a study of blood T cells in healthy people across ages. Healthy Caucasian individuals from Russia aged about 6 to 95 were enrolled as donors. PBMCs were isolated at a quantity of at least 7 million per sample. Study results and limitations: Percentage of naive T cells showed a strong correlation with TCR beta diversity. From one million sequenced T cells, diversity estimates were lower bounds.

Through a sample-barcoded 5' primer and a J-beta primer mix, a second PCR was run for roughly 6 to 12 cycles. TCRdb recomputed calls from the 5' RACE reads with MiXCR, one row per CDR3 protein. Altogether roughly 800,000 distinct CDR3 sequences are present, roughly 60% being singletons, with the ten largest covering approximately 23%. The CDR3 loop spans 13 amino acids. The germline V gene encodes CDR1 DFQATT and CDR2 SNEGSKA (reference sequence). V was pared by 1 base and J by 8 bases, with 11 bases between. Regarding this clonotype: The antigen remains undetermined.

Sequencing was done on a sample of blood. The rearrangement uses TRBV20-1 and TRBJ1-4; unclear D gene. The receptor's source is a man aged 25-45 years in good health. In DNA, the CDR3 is TGCAGTGCTAGAGGTCGGACCAGCGAAAAACTGTTTTTT. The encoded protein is CSARGRTSEKLFF.